Listed below are T cell receptor beta chains from one sample, sequenced in a study of T cells in Graves' hyperthyroidism and ophthalmopathy. Via MiXCR, TCRdb re-called the multiplex PCR reads, giving one row per CDR3 protein. This table has 750,000 to 900,000 distinct CDR3 sequences, around 38% appearing once. The sample was blood. The receptor set was obtained from a man in his late teens or twenties with Graves' hyperthyroidism. Each CDR3 is given with its conserved first and last residue. D genes are given only for firm matches. Part of the rows lack a size; the others show once, few, many or a class for expanded clones.

many	NA	TRBJ1-5	TRBV12-3/TRBV12-4	TGTGCCAGCAGTTGGGGGGGTGCAGATCAGCCCCAGCATTTT	CASSWGGADQPQHF
NA	TRBD2	TRBJ2-5	TRBV20-1	TGCAGTCCGCGGGGGGTACAAGAGACCCAGTACTTC	CSPRGVQETQYF
few	NA	TRBJ1-5	TRBV5-6	TGTGCCAGCAGCTTCCTGGCGGGGGACAATCAGCCCCAGCATTTT	CASSFLAGDNQPQHF
few	NA	TRBJ2-2	TRBV9	TGTGCCAGCAGCCCCCTTTGGGACGGGGAGCTGTTTTTT	CASSPLWDGELFF
once	NA	TRBJ2-7	TRBV24-1	TGTGCCACCAGTGACGTCTTGAACAATGAGCAGTACTTC	CATSDVLNNEQYF
few	TRBD2	TRBJ2-7	TRBV12-3/TRBV12-4	TGTGCCAGCAGTCTCGCCCTGGGACTAGCGGGAGTGTACGAGCAGTACTTC	CASSLALGLAGVYEQYF
NA	TRBD1	TRBJ1-1	TRBV29-1	TGCAGCGTTAGGGCAGGGGGGAACACTGAAGCTTTCTTT	CSVRAGGNTEAFF
many	NA	TRBJ2-5	TRBV7-9	TGTGCCAGCGGGCAGTGGAAACTACAAGAGACCCAGTACTTC	CASGQWKLQETQYF
few	NA	TRBJ2-5	TRBV7-9	TGTGCCAGCAGCCCGGGTGGCGAGGCCCAGTACTTC	CASSPGGEAQYF
NA	NA	TRBJ2-7	TRBV7-2	TGTGCCAGCAGCTCAGGTGGGATGGCAGGGTTTTACGAGCAGTACTTC	CASSSGGMAGFYEQYF
few	NA	TRBJ1-1	TRBV6-6	TGTGCCAGCAGTGACTGGGGAAACACTGAAGCTTTCTTT	CASSDWGNTEAFF
NA	TRBD1	TRBJ2-5	TRBV29-1	TGCAGCTTGGACAGGGCAGGCGAGACCCAGTACTTC	CSLDRAGETQYF
many	NA	TRBJ1-3	TRBV7-2	TGTGCCAGCAGCTCCCTGGGGGCCGGAAACACCATATATTTT	CASSSLGAGNTIYF
many	NA	TRBJ1-4	TRBV6-5	TGTGCCAGCAGATCTCGGCGACAAGGGGATGAAAAACTGTTTTTT	CASRSRRQGDEKLFF
NA	NA	TRBJ1-3	TRBV10-3	TGTGCCATCAGTGTGGACTGGACGAACACCATATATTTT	CAISVDWTNTIYF
NA	NA	TRBJ1-1	TRBV20-1	TGCAGTGCTCTGAGTCGGGGTGGGAACACTGAAGCTTTCTTT	CSALSRGGNTEAFF
NA	TRBD2	TRBJ2-5	TRBV5-1	TGCGCCAGCAGCCAAGACTCCCCTCCTAGCGGGAGGGGAGAGACCCAGTACTTC	CASSQDSPPSGRGETQYF
few	NA	TRBJ2-7	TRBV20-1	TGCAGTGCTAAGCCCGGGACTGGCTACGAGCAGTACTTC	CSAKPGTGYEQYF
NA	NA	TRBJ2-1	TRBV24-1	TGTGCCACTAGCGGCCCCAGGGATGAGCAGTTCTTC	CATSGPRDEQFF
many	NA	TRBJ2-5	TRBV7-8	TGTGCCAGCAGCTTAGCGGACCAAGAGACCCAGTACTTC	CASSLADQETQYF
few	NA	TRBJ2-5	TRBV7-2	TGTGCCAGCAGCTGGGTTAGGTACCAAGAGACCCAGTACTTC	CASSWVRYQETQYF
NA	NA	TRBJ2-5	TRBV11-1	TGCGCCAGCAGCTTGGCACCGGGACCCCAGTACCAAGAGACCCAGTACTTC	CASSLAPGPQYQETQYF
NA	NA	TRBJ1-3	TRBV20-1	TGCAGTGCTACCCCCCTGGGAAACACCATATATTTT	CSATPLGNTIYF
many	NA	TRBJ1-1	TRBV19	TGTGCCAGTAGTCTGACCGGGACACAAGCTTTGAACACTGAAGCTTTCTTT	CASSLTGTQALNTEAFF
many	TRBD1	TRBJ2-7	TRBV20-1	TGCAGTGCTAGACGAGGGGGCGTCCACGAGCAGTACTTC	CSARRGGVHEQYF
many	NA	TRBJ2-5	TRBV7-9	TGTGCCAGCAGCTTAGGGATGGAGGAAGAGACCCAGTACTTC	CASSLGMEEETQYF
NA	TRBD1	TRBJ2-7	TRBV2	TGTGCCAGCGACGAAAGAACAGGGGGCGACCAGTACTTC	CASDERTGGDQYF
NA	NA	TRBJ2-2	TRBV7-9	TGTGCCAGCAGCGAAGGGTGGACCCGTTCGAACACCGGGGAGCTGTTTTTT	CASSEGWTRSNTGELFF
few	NA	TRBJ2-7	TRBV7-9	TGTGCCAGCAGCTTAGGGCAGTACTTC	CASSLGQYF
NA	TRBD2	TRBJ2-2	TRBV7-9	TGTGCCAGCAGCTCAGGGCTAGCGGCCACCGGGGAGCTGTTTTTT	CASSSGLAATGELFF
many	NA	TRBJ1-1	TRBV19	TGTGCCAGTCACACGGGACAGAACACTGAAGCTTTCTTT	CASHTGQNTEAFF
few	NA	TRBJ1-1	TRBV13	TGTGCCAGCATAATGGGACACTCGAACACTGAAGCTTTCTTT	CASIMGHSNTEAFF
many	TRBD1	TRBJ2-7	TRBV29-1	TGCAGCGTTGAACAAGGACAGGGGGACGAGCAGTACTTC	CSVEQGQGDEQYF
NA	NA	TRBJ1-4	TRBV6-5	TGTGCCAGCGGAACCGGACAGAGGGTAGGAAAACTGTTTTTT	CASGTGQRVGKLFF
NA	NA	TRBJ2-7	TRBV15	TGTGCCACCAGCAGTGCTGCCTACGAGCAGTACTTC	CATSSAAYEQYF
NA	NA	TRBJ1-1	TRBV7-9	TGTGCCAGCAGCTTGTGGGACAAGATGGGCACTGAAGCTTTCTTT	CASSLWDKMGTEAFF